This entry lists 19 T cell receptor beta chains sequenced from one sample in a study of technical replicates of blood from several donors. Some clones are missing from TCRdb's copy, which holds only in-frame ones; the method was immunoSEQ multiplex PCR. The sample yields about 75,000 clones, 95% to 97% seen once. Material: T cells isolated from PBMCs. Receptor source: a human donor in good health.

CDR3 coding DNA: TGTGCCAGCCGAGGGACAGTCACCTATAGCAATCAGCCCCAGCATTTT. Translated: CASRGTVTYSNQPQHF. The chain couples TRBV2 to TRBJ1-5; 7 bases match TRBD1. The J segment lost 0 bases and the V segment lost 8 bases, leaving 10 bases of the junction unmatched. Germline loops: CDR1 SNHLY, CDR2 FYNNEI. CDR3 length equals 16 residues.

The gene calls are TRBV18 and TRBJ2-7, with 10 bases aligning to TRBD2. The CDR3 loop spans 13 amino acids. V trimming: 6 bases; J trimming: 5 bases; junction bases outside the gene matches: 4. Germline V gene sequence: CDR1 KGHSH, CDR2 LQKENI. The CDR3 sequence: CASSPSGSNEQYF. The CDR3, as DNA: TGTGCCAGCTCCCCTAGCGGGAGCAACGAGCAGTACTTC. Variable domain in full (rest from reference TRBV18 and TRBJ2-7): NAGVMQNPRHLVRRRGQEARLRCSPMKGHSHVYWYRQLPEEGLKFMVYLQKENIIDESGMPKERFSAEFPKEGPSILRIQQVVRGDSAAYFCASSPSGSNEQYFGPGTRLTVT.

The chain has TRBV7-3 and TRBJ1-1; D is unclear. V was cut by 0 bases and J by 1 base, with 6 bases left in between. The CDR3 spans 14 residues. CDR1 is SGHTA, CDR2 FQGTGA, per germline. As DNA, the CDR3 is TGTGCCAGCAGCTTAACGGTGCGGAACACTGAAGCTTTCTTT. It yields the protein CASSLTVRNTEAFF.

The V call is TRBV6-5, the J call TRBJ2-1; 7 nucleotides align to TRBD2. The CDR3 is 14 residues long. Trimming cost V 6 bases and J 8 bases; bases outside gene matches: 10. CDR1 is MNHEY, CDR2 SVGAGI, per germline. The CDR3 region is CASRARTSFHEQFF. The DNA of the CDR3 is TGTGCCAGCAGGGCTCGGACTAGTTTCCATGAGCAGTTCTTC.

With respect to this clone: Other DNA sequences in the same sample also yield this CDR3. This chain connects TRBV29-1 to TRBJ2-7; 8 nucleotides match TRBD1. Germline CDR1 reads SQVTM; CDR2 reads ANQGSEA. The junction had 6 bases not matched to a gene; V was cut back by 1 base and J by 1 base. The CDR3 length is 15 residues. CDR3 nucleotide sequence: TGCAGCGTTGAAGGGGGGCAGGGGGCGTCCTACGAGCAGTACTTC. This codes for CSVEGGQGASYEQYF.

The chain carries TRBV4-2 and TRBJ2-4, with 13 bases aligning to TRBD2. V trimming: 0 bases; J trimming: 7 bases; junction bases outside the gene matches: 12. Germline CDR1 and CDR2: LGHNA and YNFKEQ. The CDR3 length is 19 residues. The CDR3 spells CASSQELVRGLAGTNIQYF. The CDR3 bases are TGTGCCAGCAGCCAAGAATTGGTTCGGGGACTAGCGGGAACGAACATTCAGTACTTC.

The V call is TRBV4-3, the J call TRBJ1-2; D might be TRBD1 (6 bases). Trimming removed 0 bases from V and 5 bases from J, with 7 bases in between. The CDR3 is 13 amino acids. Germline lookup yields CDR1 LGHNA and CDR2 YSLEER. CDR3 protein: CASSQDQGYGYTF. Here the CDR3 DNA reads TGCGCCAGCAGCCAAGATCAGGGGTATGGCTACACCTTC.

The CDR3 sequence: CASSSRDRDGEQYF. The DNA for the CDR3 is TGTGCCAGTAGTTCCCGGGACAGGGATGGCGAGCAGTACTTC. The chain employs TRBV19 and TRBJ2-7; 9 nucleotides line up with TRBD1. This CDR3 has 14 residues. V shed 5 bases, J shed 6 bases, and the junction held 8 bases outside the gene matches. CDR1 and CDR2 from the germline V gene are LNHDA and SQIVND (reference sequence).

In DNA form, the CDR3 reads TGTGCCAGTAGTAAGGAGTACTATGGCTACACCTTC. Translated, it gives CASSKEYYGYTF. The gene calls are TRBV19 and TRBJ1-2; D call uncertain. V shed 4 bases and J shed 3 bases, with 6 bases lying between them. The germline CDR1 and CDR2 sequences are LNHDA and SQIVND (reference sequence). The CDR3 contains 12 residues.

CDR3 in amino acids: CASSFPGKNEQYF. DNA for the CDR3: TGCGCCAGCAGCTTTCCAGGGAAGAACGAGCAGTACTTC. The chain combines TRBV5-1 with TRBJ2-7; D possibly corresponds to TRBD1 (5 bases). This CDR3 comprises 13 residues. V dropped 2 bases and J dropped 5 bases, with 11 bases sitting between them. Per germline, CDR1 SGHRS and CDR2 YFSETQ.

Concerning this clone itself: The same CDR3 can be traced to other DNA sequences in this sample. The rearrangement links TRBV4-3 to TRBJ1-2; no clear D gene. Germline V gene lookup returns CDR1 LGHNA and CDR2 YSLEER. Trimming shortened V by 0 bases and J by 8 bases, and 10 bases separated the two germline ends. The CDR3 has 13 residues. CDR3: CASSQDRGYGYTF. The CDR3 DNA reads TGCGCCAGCAGCCAAGATAGAGGCTACGGCTACACCTTC.

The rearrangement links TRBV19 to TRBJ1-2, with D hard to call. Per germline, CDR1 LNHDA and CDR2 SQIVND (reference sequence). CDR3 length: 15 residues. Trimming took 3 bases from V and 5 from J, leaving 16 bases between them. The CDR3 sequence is CASSMIERISYGYTF. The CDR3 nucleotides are TGTGCCAGTAGTATGATAGAGAGGATTTCATATGGCTACACCTTC.

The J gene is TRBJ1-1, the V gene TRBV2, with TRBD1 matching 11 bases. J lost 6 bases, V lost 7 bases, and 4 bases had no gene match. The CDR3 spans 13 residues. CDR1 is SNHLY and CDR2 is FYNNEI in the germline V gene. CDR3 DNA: TGTGCCAGCATTTCGGACAGGGGGCCTGAAGCTTTCTTT. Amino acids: CASISDRGPEAFF.

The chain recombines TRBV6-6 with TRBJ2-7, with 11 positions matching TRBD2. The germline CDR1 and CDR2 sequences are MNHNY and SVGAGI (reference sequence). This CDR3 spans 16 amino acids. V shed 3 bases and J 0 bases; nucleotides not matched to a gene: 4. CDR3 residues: CASSYPLAGGSYEQYF. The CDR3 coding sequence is TGTGCCAGCAGTTATCCCCTAGCGGGAGGCTCCTACGAGCAGTACTTC.

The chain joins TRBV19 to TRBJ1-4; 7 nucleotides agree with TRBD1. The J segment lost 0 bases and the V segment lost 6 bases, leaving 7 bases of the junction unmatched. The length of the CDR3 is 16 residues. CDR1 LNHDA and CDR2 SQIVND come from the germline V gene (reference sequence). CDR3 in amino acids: CASSTTGDPTNEKLFF. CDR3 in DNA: TGTGCCAGTAGCACCACAGGGGACCCAACTAATGAAAAACTGTTTTTT.

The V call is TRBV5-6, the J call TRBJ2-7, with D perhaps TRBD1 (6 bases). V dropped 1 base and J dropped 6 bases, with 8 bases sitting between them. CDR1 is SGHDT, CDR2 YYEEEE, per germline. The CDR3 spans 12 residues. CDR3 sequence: CASSLTGLEQYF. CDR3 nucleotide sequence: TGTGCCAGCAGCTTGACAGGGCTCGAGCAGTACTTC.

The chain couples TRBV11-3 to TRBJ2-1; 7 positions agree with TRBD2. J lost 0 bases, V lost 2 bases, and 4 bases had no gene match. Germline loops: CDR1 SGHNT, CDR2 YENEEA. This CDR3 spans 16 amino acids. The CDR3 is CASSLRSGGSYNEQFF. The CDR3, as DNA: TGTGCCAGCAGCTTAAGGTCGGGGGGCTCCTACAATGAGCAGTTCTTC.

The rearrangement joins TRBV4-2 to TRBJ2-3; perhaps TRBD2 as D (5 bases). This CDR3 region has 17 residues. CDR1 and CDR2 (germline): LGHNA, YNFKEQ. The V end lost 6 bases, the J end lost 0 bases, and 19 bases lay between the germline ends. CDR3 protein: CASSSRASSVSTDTQYF. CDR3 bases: TGTGCCAGCAGTTCAAGAGCTAGCAGTGTAAGCACAGATACGCAGTATTTT.

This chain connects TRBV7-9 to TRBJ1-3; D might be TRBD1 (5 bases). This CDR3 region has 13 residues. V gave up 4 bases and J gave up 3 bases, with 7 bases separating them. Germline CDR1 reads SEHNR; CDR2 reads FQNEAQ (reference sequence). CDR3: CASSSDIGNTIYF. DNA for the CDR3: TGTGCCAGCAGCTCGGACATTGGAAACACCATATATTTT.